The source of this T cell receptor beta chain is a study of identical twins' blood T cells. V was clipped by 4 bases and J by 6 bases, with 13 bases between them. Looked up from germline, CDR1 is SGDLS and CDR2 is YYNGEE. This CDR3 has 14 amino acids. TCRdb itself ran the 5' RACE reads through MiXCR, one entry per CDR3 protein. Of roughly 340,000 distinct CDR3 sequences in the sample, about 28% are singletons; the top ten hold 5.5% to 6.5%. Six healthy women, forming three identical twin pairs, donated samples. Study-wide points: Each donor's most abundant TCRbeta clonotypes shared more CDR3 sequences with her twin than unrelated donors.

This clonotype was seen only a few times. Its matching antigen is unknown. The chain couples TRBV9 to TRBJ2-2; TRBD2 might be the D (6 bases). The TCR originated in a woman aged 18 to 55 in good health. Material: PBMCs. The CDR3 DNA sequence: TGTGCCAGCAGCCTTAGCGGAGACCCCGGGGAGCTGTTTTTT. It encodes CASSLSGDPGELFF.